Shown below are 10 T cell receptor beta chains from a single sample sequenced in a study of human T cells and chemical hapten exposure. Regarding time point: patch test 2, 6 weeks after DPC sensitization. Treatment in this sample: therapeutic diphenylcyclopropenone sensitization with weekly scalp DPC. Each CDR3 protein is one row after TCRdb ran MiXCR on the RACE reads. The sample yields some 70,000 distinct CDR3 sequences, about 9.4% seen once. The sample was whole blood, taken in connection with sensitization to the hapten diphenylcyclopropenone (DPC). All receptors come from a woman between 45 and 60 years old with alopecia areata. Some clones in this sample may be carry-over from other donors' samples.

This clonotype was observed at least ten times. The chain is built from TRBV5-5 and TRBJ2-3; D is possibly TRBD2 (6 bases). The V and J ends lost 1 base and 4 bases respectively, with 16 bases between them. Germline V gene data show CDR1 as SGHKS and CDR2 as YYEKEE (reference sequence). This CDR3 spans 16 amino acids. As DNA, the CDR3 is TGTGCCAGCAGCTTGAGGGCGGGAAGTTGGGCAGATACGCAGTATTTT. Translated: CASSLRAGSWADTQYF.

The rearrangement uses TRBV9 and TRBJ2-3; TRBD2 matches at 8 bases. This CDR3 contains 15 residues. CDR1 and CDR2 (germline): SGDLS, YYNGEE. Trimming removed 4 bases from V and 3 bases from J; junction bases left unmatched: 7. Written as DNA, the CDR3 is TGTGCCAGCAGCCGGAGGGGACTAGTTACAGATACGCAGTATTTT. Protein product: CASSRRGLVTDTQYF.

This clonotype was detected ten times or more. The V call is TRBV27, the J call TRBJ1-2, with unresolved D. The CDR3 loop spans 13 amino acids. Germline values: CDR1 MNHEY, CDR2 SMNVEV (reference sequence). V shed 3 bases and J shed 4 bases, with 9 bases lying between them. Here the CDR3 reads CASSFDSRYGYTF. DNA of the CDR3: TGTGCCAGCAGTTTTGACTCCCGCTATGGCTACACCTTC.

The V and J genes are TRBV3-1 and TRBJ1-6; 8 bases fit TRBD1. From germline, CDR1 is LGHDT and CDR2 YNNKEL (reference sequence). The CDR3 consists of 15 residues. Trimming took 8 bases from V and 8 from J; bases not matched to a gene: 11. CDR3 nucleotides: TGTGCCAGCGGCGGACAGGGTCATAGCGATTCACCCCTCCACTTT. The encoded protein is CASGGQGHSDSPLHF.

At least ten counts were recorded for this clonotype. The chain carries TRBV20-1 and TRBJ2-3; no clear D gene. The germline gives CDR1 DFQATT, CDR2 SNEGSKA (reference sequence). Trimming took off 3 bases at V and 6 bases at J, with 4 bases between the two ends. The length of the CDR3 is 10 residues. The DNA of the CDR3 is TGCAGTGCTAGTAGCGATACGCAGTATTTT. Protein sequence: CSASSDTQYF.

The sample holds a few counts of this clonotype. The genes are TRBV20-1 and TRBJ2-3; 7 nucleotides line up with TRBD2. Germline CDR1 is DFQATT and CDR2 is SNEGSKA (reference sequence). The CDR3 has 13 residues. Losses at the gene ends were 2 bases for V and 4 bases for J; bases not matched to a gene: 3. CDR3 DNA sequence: TGCAGTGCTAGATTCGGACTAGCAGATACGCAGTATTTT. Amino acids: CSARFGLADTQYF.

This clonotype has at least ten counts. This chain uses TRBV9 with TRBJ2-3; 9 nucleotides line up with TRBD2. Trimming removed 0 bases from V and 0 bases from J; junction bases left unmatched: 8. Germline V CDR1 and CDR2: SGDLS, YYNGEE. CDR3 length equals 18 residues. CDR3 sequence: CASSVGREGRASTDTQYF. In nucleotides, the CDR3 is TGTGCCAGCAGCGTAGGGCGGGAGGGCCGTGCTAGCACAGATACGCAGTATTTT.

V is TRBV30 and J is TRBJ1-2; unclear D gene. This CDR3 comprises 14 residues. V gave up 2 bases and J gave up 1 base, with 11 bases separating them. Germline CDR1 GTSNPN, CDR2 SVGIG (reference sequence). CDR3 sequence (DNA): TGTGCCTGGAGTTGGACGGAGAATAACTATGGCTACACCTTC. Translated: CAWSWTENNYGYTF.

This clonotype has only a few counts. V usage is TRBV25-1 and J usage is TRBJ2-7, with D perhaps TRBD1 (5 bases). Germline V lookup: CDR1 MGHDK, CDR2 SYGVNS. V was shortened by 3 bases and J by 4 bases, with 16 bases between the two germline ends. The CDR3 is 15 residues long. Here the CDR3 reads CASSDPRATPYEQYF. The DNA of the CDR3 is TGTGCCAGCAGTGATCCCAGGGCGACTCCGTACGAGCAGTACTTC.

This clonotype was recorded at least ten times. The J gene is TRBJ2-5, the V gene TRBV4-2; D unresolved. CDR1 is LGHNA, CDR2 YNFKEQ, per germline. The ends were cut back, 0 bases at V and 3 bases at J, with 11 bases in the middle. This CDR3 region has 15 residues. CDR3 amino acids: CASSQDRAGEETQYF. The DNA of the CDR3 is TGTGCCAGCAGCCAAGATCGGGCCGGCGAAGAGACCCAGTACTTC.